This T cell receptor beta chain was found in a study of human T cells and chemical hapten exposure. Overall study context: An area of 2 cm by 2 cm on upper inner arm skin received 2% DPC for sensitization. Small differences in pooled library volume mainly drove the variation in TCR yields per sample.

This clonotype was recorded many times. Separate cDNA molecules received unique molecular identifiers, which the library attached to them. TCRdb ran MiXCR on the RACE reads and lists one entry per CDR3 protein. The data contain some 15,000 distinct CDR3 sequences, 16% of them singletons. CDR3 length equals 12 residues. V gave up 5 bases and J gave up 6 bases, with 9 bases separating them. Per the germline V gene, CDR1 is SEHNR and CDR2 is FQNEAQ (reference sequence). The time point denotes: patch test 1, 2 weeks after DPC sensitization. Treatment defined: therapeutic diphenylcyclopropenone sensitization with weekly scalp DPC.

The receptor was derived from a woman aged 25 to 39 with alopecia areata. Some clones in this sample may be carry-over from other donors' samples. Sample: whole blood, taken in connection with sensitization to the hapten diphenylcyclopropenone (DPC). The chain links TRBV7-9 to TRBJ2-3; D call uncertain. CDR3 bases: TGTGCCAGCAGCCCCCAAAGGGATACGCAGTATTTT. Its protein is CASSPQRDTQYF.